These 31 T cell receptor beta chains share one sample of origin, sequenced in a study of beta chain features in type 1 diabetes. What was sequenced were expressed TCRB transcripts, since all of the isolated RNA had been reverse transcribed. Produced via immunoSEQ multiplex PCR; TCRdb's table is partial and in-frame only. The profile shows 300,000 to 400,000 clones, roughly 13% of them singletons. The specimen was naive CD4+ T cells from blood. These receptors came from a man aged 18 to 29 in good health.

The gene calls are TRBV7-2 and TRBJ2-2; perhaps TRBD2 as D (5 bases). This CDR3 spans 13 amino acids. The germline gives CDR1 SGHTA, CDR2 FQGNSA. The germline V and J ends were trimmed by 0 bases and 6 bases, with 5 bases remaining between them. CDR3 amino acids: CASSLAGAGELFF. The CDR3 bases are TGTGCCAGCAGCTTAGCCGGGGCCGGGGAGCTGTTTTTT.

The rearrangement joins TRBV9 to TRBJ2-1; TRBD2 matches at 13 bases. Germline V gives CDR1 SGDLS, CDR2 YYNGEE. CDR3 length: 15 residues. Losses at the gene ends were 4 bases for V and 6 bases for J; bases not matched to a gene: 4. The DNA for the CDR3 is TGTGCCAGCAGCCGGGGACTAGCGGGGACCAATGAGCAGTTCTTC. Translation: CASSRGLAGTNEQFF.

This clone came up a few times. The chain joins TRBV28 to TRBJ2-6; weak D call: TRBD1 (6 bases). V was cut by 2 bases and J by 0 bases, with 14 bases left in between. This CDR3 comprises 18 residues. Per the germline V gene, CDR1 is MDHEN and CDR2 is SYDVKM. CDR3 in amino acids: CASSLGRTVLSGANVLTF. CDR3 bases: TGTGCCAGCAGTTTAGGCAGGACAGTCCTCTCTGGGGCCAACGTCCTGACTTTC.

The J gene is TRBJ2-5, the V gene TRBV14, with D tentatively TRBD1 (6 bases). Germline V gene lookup returns CDR1 SGHDN and CDR2 FVKESK. The CDR3 has 12 amino acids. Trimming shortened V by 4 bases and J by 13 bases, and 16 bases separated the two germline ends. The CDR3 DNA follows: TGTGCCAGCAGCCGATGGGGCGGACAGCCGTACTTC. Its protein is CASSRWGGQPYF.

This clone was seen more than once but under ten times. The CDR3 spells CAVERDSNSPLHF. The CDR3 nucleotides are TGTGCCGTTGAGCGGGACTCTAATTCACCCCTCCACTTT. V usage is TRBV30 and J usage is TRBJ1-6; D perhaps matches TRBD1 (5 bases). The V end lost 8 bases, the J end lost 6 bases, and 14 bases lay between the germline ends. This CDR3 region has 13 residues. Germline V gene sequence: CDR1 GTSNPN, CDR2 SVGIG (reference sequence). Using reference TRBV30 and TRBJ1-6 for the parts outside the CDR3, the full variable domain is SQTIHQWPATLVQPVGSPLSLECTVEGTSNPNLYWYRQAAGRGLQLLFYSVGIGQISSEVPQNLSASRPQDRQFILSSKKLLLSDSGFYLCAVERDSNSPLHFGNGTRLTVT.

This chain connects TRBV18 to TRBJ1-2, with 10 bases matching TRBD1. Per germline, CDR1 KGHSH and CDR2 LQKENI. The CDR3 spans 16 residues. J lost 6 bases, V lost 4 bases, and 11 bases had no gene match. This chain's CDR3 is CASSHLRDRGSDGYTF. DNA for the CDR3: TGTGCCAGCTCACACCTCCGGGACAGGGGCAGCGATGGCTACACCTTC.

This clone was seen only a few times. This CDR3 reads CASTPRGGSGTEAFF. As DNA, the CDR3 is TGCGCCAGCACCCCACGGGGAGGGTCGGGCACTGAAGCTTTCTTT. The rearrangement links TRBV5-1 to TRBJ1-1; D ambiguous. This CDR3 contains 15 residues. Trimming left V 6 bases short and J 4 bases short, with 19 bases between. The germline V gene has CDR1 SGHRS and CDR2 YFSETQ.

Only a few counts were recorded for this clone. The gene calls are TRBV9 and TRBJ2-2; TRBD1 agrees at 10 bases. The CDR3 runs to 16 residues. Trimming removed 1 base from V and 7 bases from J; junction bases left unmatched: 7. Germline V gives CDR1 SGDLS, CDR2 YYNGEE. In DNA form, the CDR3 reads TGTGCCAGCAGCGTACGGGACAGGGGAAGTAACGGGGAGCTGTTTTTT. This translates into CASSVRDRGSNGELFF.

The V gene is TRBV11-1, the J gene TRBJ1-1; the D is unclear. This CDR3 has 15 amino acids. Trimming cost V 3 bases and J 3 bases, with 14 bases left between them. Germline V gene data show CDR1 as SGHAT and CDR2 as FQDESV (reference sequence). CDR3 protein: CASSFSGFSDTEAFF. The CDR3 nucleotides read TGTGCCAGCAGCTTTTCGGGTTTCTCGGACACTGAAGCTTTCTTT.

This clone was detected a few times. The gene calls are TRBV7-2 and TRBJ1-5; D gene uncertain. Deletions cut 4 bases from V and 1 base from J, with 11 bases between. Germline CDR1 and CDR2: SGHTA and FQGNSA. The CDR3 spans 15 residues. The DNA for the CDR3 is TGTGCCAGCAGCTCAGGAGGAAAGAGCAATCAGCCCCAGCATTTT. It yields the protein CASSSGGKSNQPQHF. Full variable domain (remainder filled in from reference TRBV7-2 and TRBJ1-5): GAGVSQSPSNKVTEKGKDVELRCDPISGHTALYWYRQSLGQGLEFLIYFQGNSAPDKSGLPSDRFSAERTGGSVSTLTIQRTQQEDSAVYLCASSSGGKSNQPQHFGDGTRLSIL.

This rearrangement joins TRBV28 to TRBJ1-2; D remains ambiguous. The CDR3 length is 10 residues. Germline lookup yields CDR1 MDHEN and CDR2 SYDVKM. The CDR3 DNA reads TGTGGGGCTTCCCGATATGGCTACACCTTC. Amino acid sequence: CGASRYGYTF.

This clone showed up just a few times. The chain combines TRBV13 with TRBJ1-1; D is unresolved. Looked up from germline, CDR1 is PRHDT and CDR2 is FYEKMQ (reference sequence). The CDR3 is made up of 13 amino acids. The germline V and J ends were trimmed by 3 bases and 1 base, with 6 bases remaining between them. The CDR3 is CASSFRRNTEAFF. The CDR3 coding sequence is TGTGCCAGCAGCTTTAGGAGGAACACTGAAGCTTTCTTT.

This clone was seen a handful of times. The V and J genes are TRBV5-1 and TRBJ2-6, with D perhaps TRBD2 (6 bases). The length of the CDR3 is 17 residues. The V end lost 2 bases, the J end lost 1 base, and 13 bases lay between the germline ends. Per the germline V gene, CDR1 is SGHRS and CDR2 is YFSETQ. This CDR3 is CASSLPGLPSGANVLTF. The CDR3 nucleotides are TGCGCCAGCAGCTTACCGGGACTCCCTTCTGGGGCCAACGTCCTGACTTTC.

This clone was detected only a few times. The CDR3 DNA reads as TGCAGCGCCGTAGGTGGCAGGGAGGCTGGCTACACCTTC. Encoded protein: CSAVGGREAGYTF. The J gene is TRBJ1-2, the V gene TRBV29-1, with D possibly TRBD1 on 5 matching bases. The CDR3 totals 13 residues. Germline CDR1 and CDR2: SQVTM and ANQGSEA. V was trimmed by 7 bases and J by 7 bases, leaving 19 bases between them.

This clone was observed a few times. V and J are TRBV2 and TRBJ2-3, with D perhaps matching TRBD2 (5 bases). CDR1 SNHLY and CDR2 FYNNEI come from the germline V gene. This CDR3 has 14 amino acids. Trimming removed 7 bases at V and 4 bases at J, with 15 bases between. The CDR3 spells CASNARVGADTQYF. The CDR3 region has the DNA TGTGCCAGCAATGCGAGGGTGGGCGCAGATACGCAGTATTTT.

CDR3 sequence: CASSVAGKQQAFF. The CDR3 DNA is TGTGCCAGCAGCGTAGCCGGGAAGCAACAAGCTTTCTTT. This chain uses TRBV9 with TRBJ1-1; D gene uncertain. This CDR3 is 13 amino acids long. V gave up 0 bases and J gave up 9 bases, with 12 bases separating them. CDR1 and CDR2 (germline): SGDLS, YYNGEE. The complete variable domain, with remaining parts taken from reference TRBV9 and TRBJ1-1, reads DSGVTQTPKHLITATGQRVTLRCSPRSGDLSVYWYQQSLDQGLQFLIQYYNGEERAKGNILERFSAQQFPDLHSELNLSSLELGDSALYFCASSVAGKQQAFFGQGTRLTVV.

The gene calls are TRBV27 and TRBJ2-3; D not resolved. The V end lost 0 bases, the J end lost 4 bases, and 8 bases lay between the germline ends. The CDR3 spans 14 residues. The germline CDR1 and CDR2 sequences are MNHEY and SMNVEV (reference sequence). As DNA, the CDR3 is TGTGCCAGCAGTTTATCCTTTAGTCCAGATACGCAGTATTTT. Protein product: CASSLSFSPDTQYF.

V and J are TRBV7-2 and TRBJ2-7; TRBD1 matches 10 bases. V lost 7 bases and J lost 6; bases outside the gene matches: 15. The length of the CDR3 is 16 residues. CDR1 and CDR2 from the germline V gene are SGHTA and FQGNSA. The CDR3 protein is CASIPRQGANVGEQYF. Here the CDR3 DNA reads TGTGCCAGCATCCCCCGACAGGGGGCGAATGTCGGCGAGCAGTACTTC.

This clone was seen a handful of times. The chain is built from TRBV5-5 and TRBJ2-1; 7 bases are shared with TRBD2. The germline gives CDR1 SGHKS, CDR2 YYEKEE (reference sequence). The V gene end was trimmed by 3 bases and the J gene end by 6 bases; junction bases not matched to a gene: 9. This CDR3 comprises 15 residues. The CDR3 nucleotides are TGTGCCAGCAGCTCTGGGAGGGTTGGGACCAATGAGCAGTTCTTC. Translated, it gives CASSSGRVGTNEQFF.

This clone was observed a few times. V and J are TRBV7-3 and TRBJ2-1; 9 bases line up with TRBD1. J gave up 4 bases and V 7 bases, and 11 bases lay outside the gene matches. CDR3 length: 16 amino acids. The germline gives CDR1 SGHTA, CDR2 FQGTGA. The DNA for the CDR3 is TGTGCCAGCACCAGGGGGGCGGGACAGGGATACAATGAGCAGTTCTTC. Amino acid sequence: CASTRGAGQGYNEQFF.

This clone was picked up a small number of times. This chain connects TRBV5-4 to TRBJ2-2; possibly TRBD1 for D (5 bases). Per germline, CDR1 SGHNT and CDR2 YYREEE (reference sequence). V was trimmed by 5 bases and J by 1 base, leaving 12 bases between them. The CDR3 contains 15 residues. CDR3: CASRVTELNTGELFF. The CDR3, as DNA: TGTGCCAGCAGGGTGACAGAACTGAACACCGGGGAGCTGTTTTTT.

This clone appeared a few times. This chain links TRBV11-2 with TRBJ2-5; TRBD2 aligns across 12 bases. V was pared by 1 base and J by 3 bases, with 3 bases of the junction left unmatched. CDR1 is SGHAT, CDR2 FQNNGV, per germline. This CDR3 comprises 16 residues. CDR3 region: CASSLVLAGGKETQYF. The DNA for the CDR3 is TGTGCCAGCAGCTTAGTCCTAGCGGGGGGGAAAGAGACCCAGTACTTC.

The chain links TRBV9 to TRBJ2-5, with 7 bases fitting TRBD1. The CDR3 has 15 residues. V shed 3 bases, J shed 3 bases, and the junction held 8 bases outside the gene matches. Germline CDR1 and CDR2: SGDLS and YYNGEE. The CDR3 coding sequence is TGTGCCAGCAGCGAAACCGGGACAGCGGAAGAGACCCAGTACTTC. Its translation: CASSETGTAEETQYF.

The J gene is TRBJ2-3, the V gene TRBV7-8; D might be TRBD2 (5 bases). This CDR3 spans 13 amino acids. Germline CDR1 reads SGHVS; CDR2 reads FQNEAQ. V was clipped by 5 bases and J by 1 base, with 7 bases between them. The CDR3 loop is CASSTGGTDTQYF. The CDR3 DNA reads TGTGCCAGCAGCACCGGGGGCACAGATACGCAGTATTTT.

The chain couples TRBV30 to TRBJ1-5, with TRBD1 matching 7 bases. The germline V gene has CDR1 GTSNPN and CDR2 SVGIG (reference sequence). This CDR3 is 14 amino acids long. V shed 2 bases, J shed 6 bases, and the junction held 7 bases outside the gene matches. The CDR3, as DNA: TGTGCCTGGAGTCGACAGGGTTTTGGTCAGCCCCAGCATTTT. Amino acid sequence: CAWSRQGFGQPQHF.

J is TRBJ2-5 and V is TRBV28, with D perhaps matching TRBD2 (6 bases). With 4 bases removed from V and 2 bases from J, the gap between germline ends came to 20 bases. Germline V gene data show CDR1 as MDHEN and CDR2 as SYDVKM. This CDR3 has 17 amino acids. For the CDR3, the DNA is TGTGCCAGCAGTTGGGCGGGGCGGCGGGTGATACAAGAGACCCAGTACTTC. Residues: CASSWAGRRVIQETQYF.

This clone turned up a few times. The chain recombines TRBV7-2 with TRBJ2-7, with D perhaps matching TRBD2 (5 bases). The CDR3 has 15 amino acids. Germline lookup yields CDR1 SGHTA and CDR2 FQGNSA. Trimming took 1 base from V and 0 from J, leaving 10 bases between them. The CDR3 is CASSLVVGSSYEQYF. Written as DNA, the CDR3 is TGTGCCAGCAGCTTAGTGGTGGGGAGCTCCTACGAGCAGTACTTC.

This clone was counted a few times. The chain has TRBV5-4 and TRBJ2-5; the D gene is possibly TRBD1 (6 bases). From germline, CDR1 is SGHNT and CDR2 YYREEE (reference sequence). V was clipped by 4 bases and J by 2 bases, with 15 bases between them. CDR3 length equals 15 residues. The CDR3 region has the DNA TGTGCCAGCAGCACCTATAGACAGGAGCAAGAGACCCAGTACTTC. It yields the protein CASSTYRQEQETQYF.

The rearrangement joins TRBV4-3 to TRBJ1-2, with no clear D. The CDR3 is 16 amino acids. CDR1 is LGHNA and CDR2 is YSLEER in the germline V gene. The V end lost 0 bases, the J end lost 8 bases, and 19 bases lay between the germline ends. DNA for the CDR3: TGCGCCAGCAGCCAAGATCTCCCGGGTATTGCGTACGGCTACACCTTC. Translation: CASSQDLPGIAYGYTF.

The CDR3 is CAWARSESGYEQYF. CDR3 nucleotide sequence: TGTGCCTGGGCCCGGAGTGAAAGCGGCTACGAGCAGTACTTC. The V gene is TRBV30, the J gene TRBJ2-7; weak D call: TRBD2 (5 bases). The CDR3 is made up of 14 amino acids. The germline V and J ends were trimmed by 5 bases and 3 bases, with 17 bases remaining between them. Germline V gene sequence: CDR1 GTSNPN, CDR2 SVGIG (reference sequence).

In this sample, this clone turned up a few times. The genes are TRBV5-1 and TRBJ2-7, with TRBD2 matching over 8 bases. Germline loops: CDR1 SGHRS, CDR2 YFSETQ. Trimming took 2 bases from V and 6 from J; bases not matched to a gene: 4. The CDR3 has 13 residues. CDR3: CASSFREGGEQYF. The CDR3 DNA is TGCGCCAGCAGCTTCCGGGAGGGTGGCGAGCAGTACTTC.